One sample yielded the 32 T cell receptor beta chains listed below, sequenced in a study of cytomegalovirus exposure and HLA in healthy donors. The PCR had 60 Vbeta and 13 Jbeta primers. Produced via immunoSEQ multiplex PCR; TCRdb's table is partial and in-frame only. The sample gives 60,000 to 85,000 clones, under 80% of which show up once; 4.9% is in the top ten. Sequencing used PBMCs. The receptors originated from a man aged 55 to 70 in good health and CMV-seropositive.

This chain uses TRBV7-2 with TRBJ2-7, with 12 bases fitting TRBD2. Trimming removed 4 bases from V and 3 bases from J; junction bases left unmatched: 4. This CDR3 is 15 amino acids long. Germline lookup yields CDR1 SGHTA and CDR2 FQGNSA. Here the CDR3 DNA reads TGTGCCAGCAGCTACGGACTAGCGGGGCGCTACGAGCAGTACTTC. This encodes CASSYGLAGRYEQYF.

The rearrangement links TRBV5-4 to TRBJ2-5, with 9 bases fitting TRBD1. CDR3 size: 17 residues. V was pared by 0 bases and J by 5 bases, with 11 bases of the junction left unmatched. Per the germline V gene, CDR1 is SGHNT and CDR2 is YYREEE (reference sequence). In DNA, the CDR3 is TGTGCCAGCAGCTTGGCGGGACAGGGCTCCTCGAGGGAGACCCAGTACTTC. Translation: CASSLAGQGSSRETQYF.

The chain recombines TRBV5-1 with TRBJ1-2, with 8 bases fitting TRBD1. This CDR3 is 15 amino acids long. With V trimmed by 0 bases and J by 8 bases, 9 bases remained unmatched. CDR1 is SGHRS and CDR2 is YFSETQ in the germline V gene. The CDR3 region is CASSLAEDRAGGYTF. In DNA, the CDR3 is TGCGCCAGCAGCTTGGCCGAGGACAGGGCCGGAGGCTACACCTTC.

The chain carries TRBV7-8 and TRBJ2-1, with 12 bases aligning to TRBD1. V shed 4 bases, J shed 6 bases, and the junction held 19 bases outside the gene matches. This CDR3 has 20 amino acids. Germline V lookup: CDR1 SGHVS, CDR2 FQNEAQ. The CDR3 reads CASSSPRGTGGERRGNEQFF. The CDR3 DNA reads TGTGCCAGCAGCTCCCCTCGGGGGACAGGGGGCGAACGGCGGGGCAATGAGCAGTTCTTC.

This chain uses TRBV19 with TRBJ2-5; TRBD1 agrees at 9 bases. From germline, CDR1 is LNHDA and CDR2 SQIVND (reference sequence). Unmatched junction bases numbered 2, after V lost 6 bases and J lost 3 bases. The CDR3 extends over 13 amino acids. The CDR3 coding sequence is TGTGCCAGTAGACAGGGGGCGAAAGAGACCCAGTACTTC. Protein sequence: CASRQGAKETQYF.

The V gene is TRBV27, the J gene TRBJ2-3, with D perhaps TRBD1 (6 bases). Germline loops: CDR1 MNHEY, CDR2 SMNVEV (reference sequence). V lost 7 bases and J 1 base, leaving 15 bases between the germline ends. The CDR3 extends over 15 amino acids. This CDR3 is CASTRGSIGTDTQYF. As DNA, the CDR3 is TGTGCCAGCACCAGGGGCTCAATTGGCACAGATACGCAGTATTTT.

The chain combines TRBV29-1 with TRBJ1-1; 8 bases align to TRBD1. The CDR3 consists of 14 residues. V lost 4 bases and J lost 3; bases outside the gene matches: 7. Germline loops: CDR1 SQVTM, CDR2 ANQGSEA. CDR3 nucleotides: TGCAGCGTTGCAGGGGGCTATAGAGACACTGAAGCTTTCTTT. Encoded protein: CSVAGGYRDTEAFF.

This sequence joins TRBV9 and TRBJ2-3, with D possibly TRBD2 on 5 matching bases. V lost 4 bases and J lost 5, with 11 bases in between. This CDR3 region has 13 residues. The germline gives CDR1 SGDLS, CDR2 YYNGEE. CDR3 sequence reads: CASSPRGGDTQYF. DNA for the CDR3: TGTGCCAGCAGCCCCCGAGGAGGAGATACGCAGTATTTT.

The rearrangement links TRBV5-1 to TRBJ2-3; maybe TRBD2 (5 bases). V was shortened by 0 bases and J by 6 bases, with 11 bases between the two germline ends. The CDR3 is made up of 14 amino acids. The germline gives CDR1 SGHRS, CDR2 YFSETQ. The CDR3 bases are TGCGCCAGCAGCTTGGGTGTGGGAGCGGATACGCAGTATTTT. This translates into CASSLGVGADTQYF.

To note about this clone: At one of its ends the junction is not consistent with the germline gene, which may arise from a read error. The chain recombines TRBV7-9 with TRBJ1-2; 7 bases align to TRBD1. The CDR3 length is 14 residues. Germline V gene data show CDR1 as SEHNR and CDR2 as FQNEAQ (reference sequence). This chain's CDR3 is CSSSLGQGVDGYTF. The CDR3 DNA reads as TGTTCCAGCAGCTTAGGCCAGGGGGTGGATGGCTACACCTTC.

V is TRBV28 and J is TRBJ2-7, with D possibly TRBD1 on 5 matching bases. V was clipped by 5 bases and J by 3 bases, with 32 bases between them. This CDR3 has 20 amino acids. In germline, CDR1 is MDHEN, CDR2 SYDVKM. CDR3 sequence reads: CASSGRLGVGMRQRNYEQYF. CDR3 DNA sequence: TGTGCCAGCAGTGGCCGTTTAGGGGTTGGTATGAGACAGCGAAACTACGAGCAGTACTTC.

The chain carries TRBV12-2 and TRBJ1-1. TRBV12-2 is an annotated pseudogene. The CDR3 spans 15 residues. DNA of the CDR3: TGTGCAAGTCGCTTAGCGGGGGGGTTTGTGTCTGAAGCTTTCTTT. Translating it yields CASRLAGGFVSEAFF.

The J gene is TRBJ1-2, the V gene TRBV5-1, with D uncertain. Trimming cost V 5 bases and J 5 bases, with 13 bases left between them. Per the germline V gene, CDR1 is SGHRS and CDR2 is YFSETQ. The CDR3 length is 13 residues. The DNA for the CDR3 is TGCGCCAGCAGGCCCGGCCAGGATTATGGCTACACCTTC. Translating it yields CASRPGQDYGYTF.

This clone was counted a single time. The chain combines TRBV10-1 with TRBJ2-7; 8 bases fit TRBD2. This CDR3 has 15 amino acids. Per the germline V gene, CDR1 is WNHNN and CDR2 is SYGVQD (reference sequence). Germline trimming cut 0 bases from V and 6 bases from J; bases unmatched to any gene: 7. The CDR3 here is CASSESKAGAGEQYF. The CDR3 region has the DNA TGCGCCAGCAGTGAGTCGAAAGCGGGAGCTGGCGAGCAGTACTTC.

The chain is built from TRBV5-1 and TRBJ2-5, with 8 bases identical to TRBD1. The DNA end favors TRBJ2-7, so the J call may be wrong. The V gene's germline CDR1 is SGHRS and CDR2 YFSETQ. The CDR3 has 17 amino acids. The CDR3 DNA reads TGCGCCAGCAGCTTGGGGGGTACAGGGGGGAGCTCCTACGAGCAGTACTTC. Its translation is CASSLGGTGGSSYEQYF.

The rearrangement uses TRBV5-6 and TRBJ1-1; no reliable D call. The CDR3 loop spans 14 amino acids. The germline CDR1 and CDR2 sequences are SGHDT and YYEEEE. Trimming took 4 bases from V and 5 from J, leaving 15 bases between them. In DNA form, the CDR3 reads TGTGCCAGCAGCCCCCCTGCAGGAAGGACTGAAGCTTTCTTT. Translation: CASSPPAGRTEAFF.

This chain links TRBV27 with TRBJ2-1; TRBD2 matches 7 bases. Losses at the gene ends were 2 bases for V and 3 bases for J; bases not matched to a gene: 1. This CDR3 is 14 amino acids long. Germline-derived CDR1 and CDR2 are MNHEY and SMNVEV (reference sequence). In DNA form, the CDR3 reads TGTGCCAGCAGTTTAATAGCGGGCTACAATGAGCAGTTCTTC. It specifies CASSLIAGYNEQFF.

The genes are TRBV7-6 and TRBJ2-7; D is ambiguous. V gave up 3 bases and J gave up 2 bases, with 8 bases separating them. CDR1 SGHVS and CDR2 FNYEAQ come from the germline V gene. The CDR3 length is 13 residues. CDR3 protein: CASSFTAAYEQYF. The CDR3 coding sequence is TGTGCCAGCAGCTTTACTGCCGCCTACGAGCAGTACTTC.

Comment on this clone: The junction and the germline gene differ at one end; a read error may be behind it. This rearrangement joins TRBV6-1 to TRBJ2-3, with 9 bases fitting TRBD2. This CDR3 is built from 18 residues. The germline V gene encodes CDR1 MNHNS and CDR2 SASEGT. In nucleotides, the CDR3 is TGTGCCAGCAGGGAAGTAGCGGGAGTCGGTATTAACACAGATACGCAGTATTTT. This translates into CASREVAGVGINTDTQYF.

This clone was seen just once. CDR3 sequence (DNA): TGTGCCAGCAGTTTGGGGACAGGGGCCTATGGCTACACCTTC. Its translation: CASSLGTGAYGYTF. The chain uses TRBV27 and TRBJ1-2, with 10 bases fitting TRBD1. Germline V gene sequence: CDR1 MNHEY, CDR2 SMNVEV (reference sequence). Losses at the gene ends were 3 bases for V and 4 bases for J; bases not matched to a gene: 2. This CDR3 is 14 amino acids long.

The chain joins TRBV10-3 to TRBJ2-6; D call uncertain. Germline assignment: CDR1 ENHRY and CDR2 SYGVKD. CDR3 length equals 14 residues. Trimming shortened V by 9 bases and J by 0 bases, and 9 bases separated the two germline ends. The CDR3 bases are TGTGCCATGGGTAGCTACTCTGGGGCCAACGTCCTGACTTTC. Translated: CAMGSYSGANVLTF.

V and J are TRBV29-1 and TRBJ2-7; perhaps TRBD1 as D (7 bases). This CDR3 has 15 residues. V gave up 7 bases and J gave up 0 bases, with 19 bases separating them. The germline V gene encodes CDR1 SQVTM and CDR2 ANQGSEA. This CDR3 reads CSAQGGETSSYEQYF. The DNA for the CDR3 is TGCAGCGCCCAGGGGGGAGAGACGAGCTCCTACGAGCAGTACTTC.

The V call is TRBV10-2, the J call TRBJ2-7; unclear D gene. Germline lookup yields CDR1 WSHSY and CDR2 SAAADI. V gave up 3 bases and J gave up 2 bases, with 2 bases separating them. The CDR3 covers 11 residues. CDR3 coding DNA: TGCGCCAGCAGTGACGCCTACGAGCAGTACTTC. As protein: CASSDAYEQYF.

This clone was counted between two and nine times. The V call is TRBV9, the J call TRBJ2-1; 10 nucleotides match TRBD2. The CDR3 is 16 residues long. V lost 4 bases, J lost 3 bases, and 7 bases stayed unmatched. Germline CDR1 is SGDLS and CDR2 is YYNGEE. The CDR3 sequence is CASSPPGLADYNEQFF. Here the CDR3 DNA reads TGTGCCAGCAGCCCTCCCGGACTAGCGGACTACAATGAGCAGTTCTTC.

This clone has more than one count but fewer than ten. The chain couples TRBV6-5 to TRBJ1-6; possible D gene TRBD1, 6 bases. Trimming left V 4 bases short and J 7 bases short, with 14 bases between. The CDR3 loop spans 15 amino acids. Germline V lookup: CDR1 MNHEY, CDR2 SVGAGI. The CDR3 bases are TGTGCCAGCAGTTCTTTGACAGGCGGCAATTCACCCCTCCACTTT. Translation: CASSSLTGGNSPLHF.

V usage is TRBV2 and J usage is TRBJ2-7; D is perhaps TRBD2 (6 bases). V dropped 10 bases and J dropped 2 bases, with 18 bases sitting between them. The V gene's germline CDR1 is SNHLY and CDR2 FYNNEI. There are 14 residues in the CDR3. The chain's CDR3 is CATHGGILPYEQYF. The CDR3 DNA sequence: TGTGCCACCCATGGGGGGATTTTGCCCTACGAGCAGTACTTC.

The V gene is TRBV9, the J gene TRBJ2-3; TRBD2 is a possible D gene (6 bases). Trimming shortened V by 0 bases and J by 3 bases, and 14 bases separated the two germline ends. Germline-derived CDR1 and CDR2 are SGDLS and YYNGEE. CDR3 length equals 16 residues. The CDR3 region is CASSVEGAGITDTQYF. CDR3 DNA: TGTGCCAGCAGCGTAGAAGGAGCGGGCATAACAGATACGCAGTATTTT.

The chain joins TRBV6-6 to TRBJ2-3; 13 bases fit TRBD2. The CDR3 has 16 residues. Germline lookup yields CDR1 MNHNY and CDR2 SVGAGI (reference sequence). Trimming cost V 6 bases and J 3 bases; bases outside gene matches: 6. The CDR3 reads CASRDQTSGGTDTQYF. The CDR3 DNA sequence: TGTGCCAGCAGGGATCAGACTAGCGGGGGGACAGATACGCAGTATTTT.

The chain carries TRBV4-2 and TRBJ2-7; 10 bases are a match to TRBD2. Per the germline V gene, CDR1 is LGHNA and CDR2 is YNFKEQ. The CDR3 spans 16 residues. The V gene end was trimmed by 0 bases and the J gene end by 6 bases; junction bases not matched to a gene: 8. The CDR3 reads CASSQDRVAGGGEQYF. CDR3 in DNA: TGTGCCAGCAGCCAAGATAGGGTAGCGGGAGGCGGCGAGCAGTACTTC.

The chain uses TRBV2 and TRBJ2-5; D possibly corresponds to TRBD2 (5 bases). CDR1 is SNHLY and CDR2 is FYNNEI in the germline V gene. The CDR3 loop spans 14 amino acids. V shed 3 bases and J shed 5 bases, with 13 bases lying between them. The CDR3 region has the DNA TGTGCCAGCAGTGAGGAGGACCTGGGGGAGACCCAGTACTTC. This sequence encodes CASSEEDLGETQYF.

The CDR3 loop reads CSVSKVGQEDTGELFF. The CDR3 DNA reads as TGCAGCGTGTCGAAAGTGGGACAGGAAGACACCGGGGAGCTGTTTTTT. The chain recombines TRBV29-1 with TRBJ2-2, with TRBD1 matching over 8 bases. The CDR3 is 16 amino acids. The junction had 12 bases not matched to a gene; V was cut back by 6 bases and J by 3 bases. The V gene's germline CDR1 is SQVTM and CDR2 ANQGSEA.

The rearrangement uses TRBV5-6 and TRBJ2-7; 9 bases are a match to TRBD1. CDR3 length equals 13 residues. The germline V gene encodes CDR1 SGHDT and CDR2 YYEEEE. Trimming cost V 4 bases and J 7 bases; bases outside gene matches: 6. The DNA of the CDR3 is TGTGCCAGCAGCCTTACAGGGGGCCAAGAGCAGTACTTC. Translated, it gives CASSLTGGQEQYF. Filled out from reference TRBV5-6 and TRBJ2-7, the complete variable domain reads DAGVTQSPTHLIKTRGQQVTLRCSPKSGHDTVSWYQQALGQGPQFIFQYYEEEERQRGNFPDRFSGHQFPNYSSELNVNALLLGDSALYLCASSLTGGQEQYFGPGTRLTVT.